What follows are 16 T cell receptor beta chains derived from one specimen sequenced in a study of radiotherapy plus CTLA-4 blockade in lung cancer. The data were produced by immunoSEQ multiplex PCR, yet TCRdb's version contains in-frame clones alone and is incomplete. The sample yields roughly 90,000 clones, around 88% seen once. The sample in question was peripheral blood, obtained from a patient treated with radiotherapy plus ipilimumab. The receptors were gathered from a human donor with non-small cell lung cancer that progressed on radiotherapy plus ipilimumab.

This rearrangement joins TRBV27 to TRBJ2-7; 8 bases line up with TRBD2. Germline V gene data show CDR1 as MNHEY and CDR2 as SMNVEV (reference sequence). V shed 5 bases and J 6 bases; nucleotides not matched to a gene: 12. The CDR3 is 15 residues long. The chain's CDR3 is CASSPGLAGAREQYF. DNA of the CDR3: TGTGCCAGCAGTCCAGGACTAGCCGGCGCCCGCGAGCAGTACTTC.

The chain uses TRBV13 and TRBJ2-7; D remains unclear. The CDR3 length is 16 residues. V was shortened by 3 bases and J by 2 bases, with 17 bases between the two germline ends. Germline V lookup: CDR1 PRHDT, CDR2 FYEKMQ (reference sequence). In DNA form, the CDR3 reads TGTGCCAGCAGCTTGGCCCCGGATCAAGGGCCCTACGAGCAGTACTTC. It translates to CASSLAPDQGPYEQYF.

The CDR3 spells CASSFRPGRSYEQYF. CDR3 in DNA: TGTGCCAGCAGCTTCCGGCCGGGACGGTCCTACGAGCAGTACTTC. The rearrangement links TRBV5-6 to TRBJ2-7; perhaps D is TRBD1 or TRBD2 (5 bases each). The germline V gene encodes CDR1 SGHDT and CDR2 YYEEEE. V shed 2 bases and J shed 1 base, with 13 bases lying between them. The CDR3 runs to 15 residues.

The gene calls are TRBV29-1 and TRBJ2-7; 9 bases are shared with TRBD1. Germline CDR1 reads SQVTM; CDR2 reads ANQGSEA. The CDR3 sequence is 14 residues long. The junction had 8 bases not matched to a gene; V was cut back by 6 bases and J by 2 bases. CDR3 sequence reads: CSVKTGTGPYEQYF. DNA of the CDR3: TGCAGCGTGAAAACCGGGACAGGGCCCTACGAGCAGTACTTC.

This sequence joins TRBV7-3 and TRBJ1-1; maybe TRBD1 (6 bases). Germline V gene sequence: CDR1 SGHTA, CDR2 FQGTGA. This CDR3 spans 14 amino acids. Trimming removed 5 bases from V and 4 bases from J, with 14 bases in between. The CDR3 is CASSTQGSGTEAFF. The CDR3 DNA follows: TGTGCCAGCAGCACACAGGGTAGTGGCACTGAAGCTTTCTTT. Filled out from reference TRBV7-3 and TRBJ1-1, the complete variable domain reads GAGVSQTPSNKVTEKGKYVELRCDPISGHTALYWYRQSLGQGPEFLIYFQGTGAADDSGLPNDRFFAVRPEGSVSTLKIQRTERGDSAVYLCASSTQGSGTEAFFGQGTRLTVV.

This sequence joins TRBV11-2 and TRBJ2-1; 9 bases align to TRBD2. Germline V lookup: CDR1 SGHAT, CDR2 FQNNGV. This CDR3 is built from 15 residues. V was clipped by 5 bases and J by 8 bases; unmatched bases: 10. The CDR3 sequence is CASSQGSSGTYEQFF. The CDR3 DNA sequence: TGTGCCAGCAGCCAAGGGTCTAGCGGGACCTATGAGCAGTTCTTC.

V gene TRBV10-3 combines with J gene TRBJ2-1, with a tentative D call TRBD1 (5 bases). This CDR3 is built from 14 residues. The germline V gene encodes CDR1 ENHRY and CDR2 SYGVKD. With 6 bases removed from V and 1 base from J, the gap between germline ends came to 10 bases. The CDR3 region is CAIRRTPSYNEQFF. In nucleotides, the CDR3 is TGTGCCATCAGGCGGACACCATCCTACAATGAGCAGTTCTTC.

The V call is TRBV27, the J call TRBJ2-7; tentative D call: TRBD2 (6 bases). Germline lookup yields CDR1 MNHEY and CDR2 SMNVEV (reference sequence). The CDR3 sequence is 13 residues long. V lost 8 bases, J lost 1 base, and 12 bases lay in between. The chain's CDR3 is CASALGGSYEQYF. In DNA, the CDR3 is TGTGCCAGCGCACTCGGAGGGTCCTACGAGCAGTACTTC.

In DNA form, the CDR3 reads TGTGCCAGTAGTATAGATGCCACGACGGAGCAGTACTTC. Translating it yields CASSIDATTEQYF. The chain uses TRBV19 and TRBJ2-7; D unclear. CDR1 and CDR2 from the germline V gene are LNHDA and SQIVND (reference sequence). This CDR3 has 13 amino acids. Deletions cut 0 bases from V and 7 bases from J, with 10 bases between.

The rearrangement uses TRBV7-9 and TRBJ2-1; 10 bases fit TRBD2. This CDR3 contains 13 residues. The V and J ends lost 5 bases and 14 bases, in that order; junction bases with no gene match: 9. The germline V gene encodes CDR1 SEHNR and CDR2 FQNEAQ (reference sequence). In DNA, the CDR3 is TGTGCCAGCAGCGGAGGACTAGCGGAGGGGGAGTTCTTC. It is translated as CASSGGLAEGEFF.

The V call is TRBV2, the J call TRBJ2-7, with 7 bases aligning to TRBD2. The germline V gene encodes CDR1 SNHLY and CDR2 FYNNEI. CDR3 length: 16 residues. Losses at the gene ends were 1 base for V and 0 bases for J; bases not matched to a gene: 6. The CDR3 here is CASSEVGASGSYEQYF. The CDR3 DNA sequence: TGTGCCAGCAGTGAAGTCGGGGCTAGCGGCTCCTACGAGCAGTACTTC.

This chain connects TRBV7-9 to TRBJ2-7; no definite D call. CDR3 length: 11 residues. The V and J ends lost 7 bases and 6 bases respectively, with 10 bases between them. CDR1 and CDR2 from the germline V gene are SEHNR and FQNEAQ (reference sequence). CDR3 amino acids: CASTKGFEQYF. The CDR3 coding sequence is TGTGCCAGCACTAAAGGGTTCGAGCAGTACTTC.

CDR3 coding DNA: TGTGCCAGCAGCTCCACCCCGGGACAGGGGCCCAATCAGCCCCAGCATTTT. Encoded protein: CASSSTPGQGPNQPQHF. V is TRBV5-5 and J is TRBJ1-5; 10 nucleotides match TRBD1. Germline lookup yields CDR1 SGHKS and CDR2 YYEKEE (reference sequence). The CDR3 covers 17 residues. Losses at the gene ends were 3 bases for V and 3 bases for J; bases not matched to a gene: 9.

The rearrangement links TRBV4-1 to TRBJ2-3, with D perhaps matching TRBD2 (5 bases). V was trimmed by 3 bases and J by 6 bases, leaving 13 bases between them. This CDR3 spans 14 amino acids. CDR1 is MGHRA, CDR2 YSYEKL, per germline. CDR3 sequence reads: CASSHPNPGDTQYF. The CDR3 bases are TGCGCCAGCAGCCATCCAAACCCGGGGGATACGCAGTATTTT.

This CDR3 reads CASSQSGGTSGRGPYNEQFF. In DNA form, the CDR3 reads TGTGCCAGCAGCCAAAGTGGGGGGACTAGCGGGAGGGGACCCTACAATGAGCAGTTCTTC. V and J are TRBV14 and TRBJ2-1; TRBD2 agrees at 16 bases. CDR1 SGHDN and CDR2 FVKESK come from the germline V gene. This CDR3 region has 20 residues. V lost 2 bases, J lost 2 bases, and 9 bases stayed unmatched.

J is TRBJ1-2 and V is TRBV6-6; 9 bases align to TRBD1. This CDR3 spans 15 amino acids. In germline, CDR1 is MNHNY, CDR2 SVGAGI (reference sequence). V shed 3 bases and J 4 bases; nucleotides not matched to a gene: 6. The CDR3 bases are TGTGCCAGCAGTTATGGCGGGACAGGGTCCTATGGCTACACCTTC. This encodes CASSYGGTGSYGYTF.